Each of the 5 T cell receptor beta chains below was sequenced from the same sample in a study of T cell repertoires in cytomegalovirus infection. What these receptors recognize is not known. TCRdb reanalysed the reads using MiXCR and keeps one entry per CDR3 protein. The table lists roughly 160,000 distinct CDR3 sequences, about 20% of them singletons. The material sequenced was CD8+ T cells from cultured PBMCs, taken from culture after CMV antigen stimulation. The source is a human donor in good health (CMV status not recorded). Some clones in this sample may be carry-over from other donors' samples.

This clonotype was found many times. The chain is built from TRBV6-1 and TRBJ2-2; D unresolved. V lost 5 bases and J lost 4, with 14 bases in between. The CDR3 loop spans 15 amino acids. CDR1 and CDR2 (germline): MNHNS, SASEGT. In DNA, the CDR3 is TGTGCCAGCAGTACGGGCCACGGTATCACCGGGGAGCTGTTTTTT. Its translation: CASSTGHGITGELFF.

This clonotype was found many times. The CDR3 bases are TGTGCCAGCAGCCTCGGACAGGGGGACAATAGCAATCAGCCCCAGCATTTT. It is translated as CASSLGQGDNSNQPQHF. The rearrangement joins TRBV7-2 to TRBJ1-5, with TRBD1 matching over 10 bases. The germline V gene encodes CDR1 SGHTA and CDR2 FQGNSA. The CDR3 runs to 17 residues. After removal of 5 bases from V and 0 bases from J, the junction contained 7 bases not matched to a gene.

This clonotype was counted only a few times. The rearrangement joins TRBV12-5 to TRBJ1-1; no clear D gene. The V end lost 2 bases, the J end lost 1 base, and 11 bases lay between the germline ends. The germline CDR1 and CDR2 sequences are LGHNT and FRNRAP. This CDR3 comprises 15 residues. CDR3 amino acids: CASGLFPGENTEAFF. For the CDR3, the DNA is TGTGCTAGTGGTTTGTTCCCGGGAGAGAACACTGAAGCTTTCTTT.

This clonotype showed up just a few times. CDR3 in amino acids: CASSLGPPLIQGTEAFF. The DNA for the CDR3 is TGTGCCAGCAGCTTAGGCCCCCCCTTAATTCAGGGTACTGAAGCTTTCTTT. This rearrangement joins TRBV7-9 to TRBJ1-1; D perhaps matches TRBD1 (5 bases). The CDR3 consists of 17 residues. Germline lookup yields CDR1 SEHNR and CDR2 FQNEAQ (reference sequence). V lost 1 base and J 5 bases, leaving 20 bases between the germline ends.

In regard to this clonotype: At one boundary the junction diverges from the germline segment, which might be a read error. The V gene is TRBV7-2, the J gene TRBJ2-5; the D is unclear. Germline values: CDR1 SGHTA, CDR2 FQGNSA. The CDR3 consists of 16 residues. CDR3 loop: CASGLFGEGSLETQYF. The CDR3 DNA is TGTGCCAGCGGCTTGTTTGGAGAAGGATCGTTAGAGACCCAGTACTTC.